Presented here are 3 T cell receptor beta chains from one specimen sequenced in a study of CD8+ T cells in alopecia areata. Sequencing used cDNA as its template, made by extracting RNA and reverse transcribing it. Data came from immunoSEQ multiplex PCR; TCRdb stores just in-frame clones and leaves some out. This table holds some 150,000 clones, 86% found once. Described treatment: oral pan-JAK inhibitor, 5-10 mg twice daily. This sample comprised CD8+ T cells sorted from blood, obtained at week 4, from a patient treated with tofacitinib. The receptors stem from a human donor with alopecia areata.

The chain combines TRBV10-2 with TRBJ1-1, with a tentative D call TRBD1 (6 bases). V was clipped by 6 bases and J by 1 base, with 9 bases between them. This CDR3 has 13 residues. Germline assignment: CDR1 WSHSY and CDR2 SAAADI. DNA for the CDR3: TGCGCCAGCAGCCCGGGACAGAACACTGAAGCTTTCTTT. Encoded protein: CASSPGQNTEAFF.

The chain links TRBV5-1 to TRBJ2-1, with 9 bases identical to TRBD2. From germline, CDR1 is SGHRS and CDR2 YFSETQ. Unmatched junction bases numbered 3, after V lost 5 bases and J lost 3 bases. This CDR3 contains 14 residues. The CDR3 DNA reads as TGCGCCAGCAGTTTTAGCGGGAGCTACAATGAGCAGTTCTTC. Translated, it gives CASSFSGSYNEQFF.

V is TRBV6-5 and J is TRBJ1-6; TRBD1 agrees at 7 bases. Germline CDR1 MNHEY, CDR2 SVGAGI. The CDR3 sequence is 15 residues long. Trimming at V came to 6 bases and at J to 5 bases, leaving 7 bases not matched to a gene. CDR3: CASSLGTVDNSPLHF. The CDR3 bases are TGTGCCAGCAGCCTCGGGACAGTTGATAATTCACCCCTCCACTTT.